The 32 T cell receptor beta chains listed next were all sequenced from one sample in a study of T cell responses to AZD1222 COVID-19 vaccine. Data came from immunoSEQ multiplex PCR; TCRdb stores just in-frame clones and leaves some out. The sample has about 68,000 clones, about 80% seen once. The sample in question was peripheral blood, obtained on day 0 of AZD1222 vaccination. Every receptor here comes from an adult in good health.

This rearrangement joins TRBV27 to TRBJ1-1; D ambiguous. CDR1 is MNHEY and CDR2 is SMNVEV in the germline V gene (reference sequence). V lost 6 bases and J 1 base, leaving 9 bases between the germline ends. The CDR3 sequence is 13 residues long. CDR3 residues: CASSRAENTEAFF. The CDR3 bases are TGTGCCAGCAGCCGGGCAGAGAACACTGAAGCTTTCTTT.

CDR3 nucleotide sequence: TGCGCCAGCAGTCCGGAGGTCAGGGGGCAGGAATATAATTCACCCCTCCACTTT. As protein: CASSPEVRGQEYNSPLHF. The gene calls are TRBV5-1 and TRBJ1-6, with 8 bases matching TRBD1. The CDR3 spans 18 residues. Losses at the gene ends were 5 bases for V and 4 bases for J; bases not matched to a gene: 14. From germline, CDR1 is SGHRS and CDR2 YFSETQ.

The chain links TRBV7-2 to TRBJ1-6; TRBD1 matches at 7 bases. The V segment lost 5 bases and the J segment 7 bases; nucleotides outside the gene matches: 8. CDR3 length: 15 residues. CDR1 is SGHTA and CDR2 is FQGNSA in the germline V gene. The CDR3 reads CASSQTGTENSPLHF. CDR3 sequence (DNA): TGTGCCAGCAGCCAAACCGGGACAGAAAATTCACCCCTCCACTTT.

The chain combines TRBV6-4 with TRBJ2-1, with 13 bases aligning to TRBD2. Germline lookup yields CDR1 MRHNA and CDR2 SNTAGT. Losses at the gene ends were 6 bases for V and 8 bases for J; bases not matched to a gene: 7. The CDR3 runs to 15 residues. The CDR3 loop reads CASSPTSGGAYEQFF. CDR3 sequence (DNA): TGTGCCAGCAGCCCCACTAGCGGGGGGGCTTATGAGCAGTTCTTC.

The rearrangement links TRBV11-3 to TRBJ2-3, with 9 bases aligning to TRBD1. The CDR3 has 15 residues. J gave up 5 bases and V 3 bases, and 6 bases lay outside the gene matches. The germline V gene encodes CDR1 SGHNT and CDR2 YENEEA. The CDR3 loop is CASSLTGGGGDTQYF. Here the CDR3 DNA reads TGTGCCAGCAGCTTGACAGGGGGTGGAGGAGATACGCAGTATTTT.

The rearrangement joins TRBV19 to TRBJ2-3; 7 positions match TRBD1. The CDR3 length is 13 residues. CDR1 and CDR2 (germline): LNHDA, SQIVND (reference sequence). With V trimmed by 10 bases and J by 1 base, 5 bases remained unmatched. CDR3 region: CATSQGGTDTQYF. In DNA, the CDR3 is TGTGCCACCTCGCAGGGGGGCACAGATACGCAGTATTTT.

The V call is TRBV24-1, the J call TRBJ1-2, with a possible D match to TRBD1 (5 bases). This CDR3 region has 15 residues. Germline-derived CDR1 and CDR2 are KGHDR and SFDVKD. Trimming took 3 bases from V and 4 from J, leaving 14 bases between them. CDR3 sequence reads: CATSDPGGGSYGYTF. CDR3 bases: TGTGCCACCAGTGATCCCGGCGGGGGTAGCTATGGCTACACCTTC.

The chain employs TRBV5-4 and TRBJ1-3; maybe TRBD1 (6 bases). V lost 4 bases, J lost 2 bases, and 13 bases lay in between. From germline, CDR1 is SGHNT and CDR2 YYREEE (reference sequence). The CDR3 has 15 residues. CDR3 amino acids: CASSVTGSPGNTIYF. CDR3 nucleotide sequence: TGTGCCAGCAGCGTAACAGGGAGCCCTGGAAACACCATATATTTT.

The genes are TRBV4-1 and TRBJ1-6, with no clear D. The CDR3 consists of 14 residues. Germline assignment: CDR1 MGHRA and CDR2 YSYEKL. Trimming removed 4 bases at V and 7 bases at J, with 11 bases between. The CDR3 region is CASSPPLRNSPLHF. The DNA for the CDR3 is TGCGCCAGCAGCCCTCCCCTGAGGAATTCACCCCTCCACTTT.

The chain carries TRBV18 and TRBJ1-4; D gene uncertain. This CDR3 has 16 residues. The germline V gene has CDR1 KGHSH and CDR2 LQKENI. Trimming shortened V by 2 bases and J by 3 bases, and 13 bases separated the two germline ends. CDR3 nucleotides: TGTGCCAGCTCACCAGAGATTCGTCCATCTAATGAAAAACTGTTTTTT. It yields the protein CASSPEIRPSNEKLFF.

The chain is built from TRBV3-1 (or the pseudogene TRBV3-2) and TRBJ1-1; the D gene is possibly TRBD1 (5 bases). The V end was cut by 1 base, the J end by 1 base, with 7 bases between. The V gene's germline CDR1 is LGHDT and CDR2 YNNKEL (reference sequence). The CDR3 has 14 residues. CDR3 residues: CASSQVRGNTEAFF. The CDR3 nucleotides read TGTGCCAGCAGCCAAGTGAGGGGGAACACTGAAGCTTTCTTT.

V gene TRBV4-2 combines with J gene TRBJ1-2; no clear D gene. Deletions cut 4 bases from V and 8 bases from J, with 20 bases between. CDR3 length: 15 residues. Germline values: CDR1 LGHNA, CDR2 YNFKEQ. DNA for the CDR3: TGTGCCAGCAGCCGACCCGCAGATGGGGTGGGGGGCTACACCTTC. As protein: CASSRPADGVGGYTF.

The rearrangement joins TRBV7-2 to TRBJ2-3, with D possibly being TRBD1 (5 bases). The V and J ends lost 6 bases and 7 bases respectively, with 11 bases between them. Per the germline V gene, CDR1 is SGHTA and CDR2 is FQGNSA. The CDR3 is 12 amino acids. The CDR3 DNA follows: TGTGCCAGCAGTCCGACAGCCCATACGCAGTATTTT. This gives the protein CASSPTAHTQYF. The variable domain in full, completed from reference TRBV7-2 and TRBJ2-3, reads GAGVSQSPSNKVTEKGKDVELRCDPISGHTALYWYRQSLGQGLEFLIYFQGNSAPDKSGLPSDRFSAERTGGSVSTLTIQRTQQEDSAVYLCASSPTAHTQYFGPGTRLTVL.

The J gene is TRBJ1-1, the V gene TRBV6-5; D gene uncertain. Looked up from germline, CDR1 is MNHEY and CDR2 is SVGAGI. This CDR3 contains 13 residues. The V end was cut by 8 bases, the J end by 1 base, with 11 bases between. For the CDR3, the DNA is TGTGCCAGCCGGAATGTGGGGAACACTGAAGCTTTCTTT. This encodes CASRNVGNTEAFF.

The rearrangement joins TRBV5-1 to TRBJ1-1; TRBD1 matches at 8 bases. Trimming at V came to 3 bases and at J to 4 bases, leaving 11 bases not matched to a gene. The CDR3 is 16 residues long. Germline assignment: CDR1 SGHRS and CDR2 YFSETQ. CDR3 nucleotide sequence: TGCGCCAGCAGCTCTTCAGATCAGGGGGCTCGCACTGAAGCTTTCTTT. Protein: CASSSSDQGARTEAFF.

The V gene is TRBV28, the J gene TRBJ1-6, with D tentatively TRBD1 (6 bases). Germline CDR1 is MDHEN and CDR2 is SYDVKM. This CDR3 region has 16 residues. V was cut by 6 bases and J by 4 bases, with 16 bases left in between. For the CDR3, the DNA is TGTGCCAGCAGAATCCAGGGGTTGACGTATAATTCACCCCTCCACTTT. Amino acid sequence: CASRIQGLTYNSPLHF.

This chain links TRBV3-1 (or the pseudogene TRBV3-2) with TRBJ1-1; D gene ambiguous. The CDR3 is 17 amino acids. Looked up from germline, CDR1 is LGHDT and CDR2 is YNNKEL (reference sequence). The ends were cut back, 1 base at V and 1 base at J, with 16 bases in the middle. In nucleotides, the CDR3 is TGTGCCAGCAGCCAAGTCTTAGAGGTGGGGAGGAACACTGAAGCTTTCTTT. Translated, it gives CASSQVLEVGRNTEAFF.

The rearrangement joins TRBV5-4 to TRBJ2-3; no definite D call. Trimming cost V 1 base and J 7 bases, with 10 bases left between them. The CDR3 runs to 13 residues. Germline CDR1 is SGHNT and CDR2 is YYREEE (reference sequence). The CDR3 nucleotides are TGTGCCAGCAGCTTGCTGGGCGGAAATACGCAGTATTTT. Protein: CASSLLGGNTQYF.

The V gene is TRBV3-1 (or the pseudogene TRBV3-2), the J gene TRBJ1-2, with D unclear. Germline CDR1 is LGHDT and CDR2 is YNNKEL (reference sequence). The V end lost 3 bases, the J end lost 2 bases, and 13 bases lay between the germline ends. CDR3 size: 15 residues. The CDR3 DNA reads as TGTGCCAGCAGCCAGGGAGACGTCGGAAACTATGGCTACACCTTC. Amino acid sequence: CASSQGDVGNYGYTF.

The rearrangement links TRBV6-5 to TRBJ1-5; TRBD1 agrees at 7 bases. Trimming at V came to 6 bases and at J to 2 bases, leaving 4 bases not matched to a gene. Germline V lookup: CDR1 MNHEY, CDR2 SVGAGI. CDR3 length: 14 residues. The CDR3 DNA follows: TGTGCCAGCAGAACCGGACAGGGCAATCAGCCCCAGCATTTT. Translation: CASRTGQGNQPQHF.

V gene TRBV11-3 combines with J gene TRBJ2-1; 11 positions agree with TRBD2. CDR1 is SGHNT and CDR2 is YENEEA in the germline V gene. J was trimmed by 7 bases and V by 2 bases; bases with no gene match: 4. CDR3 length: 15 residues. CDR3: CASSLTSGGSNEQFF. The CDR3 DNA sequence: TGTGCCAGCAGCTTAACTAGCGGGGGTTCGAATGAGCAGTTCTTC.

This chain links TRBV6-5 with TRBJ1-2; possible D gene TRBD1, 6 bases. Per germline, CDR1 MNHEY and CDR2 SVGAGI. Between the trimmed V and J ends, which lost 2 bases and 4 bases, there was a span of 11 bases. CDR3 length: 14 residues. The CDR3 spells CASSYQDRGYGYTF. CDR3 nucleotide sequence: TGTGCCAGCAGTTACCAGGACAGAGGCTATGGCTACACCTTC.

This chain links TRBV24-1 with TRBJ2-7, with 11 bases that match TRBD2. The CDR3 extends over 15 amino acids. CDR1 KGHDR and CDR2 SFDVKD come from the germline V gene. V was pared by 4 bases and J by 5 bases, with 6 bases of the junction left unmatched. CDR3 amino acids: CATSDTSGGRNEQYF. CDR3 bases: TGTGCCACCAGTGACACTAGCGGGGGAAGGAACGAGCAGTACTTC.

V gene TRBV11-2 combines with J gene TRBJ1-4; D call uncertain. The CDR3 loop spans 16 amino acids. Germline-derived CDR1 and CDR2 are SGHAT and FQNNGV. Trimming cost V 5 bases and J 0 bases, with 13 bases left between them. CDR3 loop: CASSQGSRTTNEKLFF. The CDR3 region has the DNA TGTGCCAGCAGCCAAGGGTCGAGAACAACTAATGAAAAACTGTTTTTT.

The chain links TRBV6-5 to TRBJ2-1; D call uncertain. The CDR3 loop spans 13 amino acids. The germline V gene encodes CDR1 MNHEY and CDR2 SVGAGI. The V end was cut by 7 bases, the J end by 4 bases, with 11 bases between. The CDR3 sequence is CASMGSSYNEQFF. The CDR3 bases are TGTGCCAGCATGGGGTCCTCATACAATGAGCAGTTCTTC.

J is TRBJ1-2 and V is TRBV7-8, with a possible D match to TRBD1 (6 bases). V was clipped by 1 base and J by 3 bases, with 9 bases between them. Germline values: CDR1 SGHVS, CDR2 FQNEAQ. The CDR3 runs 14 residues. The CDR3 is CASSLDRADYGYTF. CDR3 DNA sequence: TGTGCCAGCAGCTTAGACAGGGCCGACTATGGCTACACCTTC.

Concerning this clone itself: Sequence at one end of the junction differs from germline and may be a read error. J is TRBJ2-5 and V is TRBV12-3 or TRBV12-4; D remains ambiguous. The CDR3 is 13 amino acids. CDR3 bases: TGTGCCAGCAGTTTCGGTCTCAAAGAGACCCAATACTTC. This encodes CASSFGLKETQYF.

The J gene is TRBJ1-2, the V gene TRBV5-1, with D possibly being TRBD1 (6 bases). Germline CDR1 and CDR2: SGHRS and YFSETQ. This CDR3 contains 13 residues. Trimming removed 1 base from V and 4 bases from J, with 8 bases in between. CDR3 sequence: CASSLRGGYGYTF. The CDR3 DNA sequence: TGCGCCAGCAGCTTGAGGGGGGGCTATGGCTACACCTTC.

The chain uses TRBV7-9 and TRBJ2-3; D not certain. The germline gives CDR1 SEHNR, CDR2 FQNEAQ (reference sequence). The CDR3 covers 11 residues. V lost 11 bases to trimming and J lost 2 bases, with 8 bases between them. DNA for the CDR3: TGTGCCGGCGCTGACACAGATACGCAGTATTTT. Protein sequence: CAGADTDTQYF.

The rearrangement joins TRBV3-1 (or the pseudogene TRBV3-2) to TRBJ1-1; D not resolved. CDR3 length: 14 residues. Per the germline V gene, CDR1 is LGHDT and CDR2 is YNNKEL (reference sequence). Trimming removed 0 bases at V and 7 bases at J, with 12 bases between. The DNA for the CDR3 is TGTGCCAGCAGCCAAGATTATAGGCAGATTGAAGCTTTCTTT. Its translation: CASSQDYRQIEAFF.

This clone was seen a single time. The rearrangement uses TRBV2 and TRBJ2-7; TRBD2 matches at 11 bases. There are 15 residues in the CDR3. V dropped 7 bases and J dropped 3; count of bases not matched to a gene: 8. In germline, CDR1 is SNHLY, CDR2 FYNNEI. This chain's CDR3 is CASTPSGGLLYEQYF. Written as DNA, the CDR3 is TGTGCCAGCACCCCTAGCGGGGGGTTACTCTACGAGCAGTACTTC.

This clone is a singleton in its sample. This chain links TRBV5-8 with TRBJ1-3, with 8 positions matching TRBD1. This CDR3 region has 15 residues. CDR1 is SGHTS, CDR2 YDEGEE, per germline. J gave up 2 bases and V 5 bases, and 6 bases lay outside the gene matches. The CDR3: CASSSDRVPGNTIYF. CDR3 bases: TGTGCCAGCAGTTCGGACAGGGTACCTGGAAACACCATATATTTT.